This T cell receptor (beta chain) was documented in a study of shared clonotypes between healthy human individuals. General study findings and limits: Sequencing of the sorted subsets was shown by rarefaction to be incomplete despite large depth.

A CD45RA+ naive subset and a CD45RA-negative memory subset were split from CD4+ cells. Trimming took 1 base from V and 4 from J, leaving 11 bases between them. The CDR3 length is 13 residues. Per the germline V gene, CDR1 is GTSNPN and CDR2 is SVGIG (reference sequence). This clone was found once. Its antigen is unknown. Sequencing was performed with immunoSEQ multiplex PCR; in TCRdb, only in-frame clones are kept and a portion is missing. The sample has about 1 million clones; more than 65% are singletons. This chain links TRBV30 with TRBJ2-7; D possibly uses TRBD1 or TRBD2 (5 bases each). This receptor was identified in a man aged 18 to 35 in good health. The sample comprised memory CD4+ T cells sorted from blood. As for subset: CD45RA-negative fraction. CDR3 residues: CAWSAGGTYEQYF. In DNA, the CDR3 is TGTGCCTGGAGTGCTGGGGGAACGTACGAGCAGTACTTC.